This T cell receptor beta chain is from a study of cytomegalovirus exposure and HLA in healthy donors. To note about this clone: Its target is not known.

Study results and limitations: There were 150 to 200 TCR beta chains listed as cytomegalovirus-associated.

Losses at the gene ends were 4 bases for V and 3 bases for J; bases not matched to a gene: 6. This CDR3 is 15 amino acids long. The V gene's germline CDR1 is SGDLS and CDR2 YYNGEE. This table comes from immunoSEQ multiplex PCR, and its TCRdb copy is limited to in-frame clones, with some not included. This table holds about 120,000 clones, 89% found once. This receptor was taken from a woman younger than 35 in good health and CMV-seronegative. The material sequenced was PBMCs. The chain couples TRBV9 to TRBJ1-5; 8 positions agree with TRBD1. The CDR3 spells CASSSQGAPNQPQHF. In DNA, the CDR3 is TGTGCCAGCAGCTCTCAGGGGGCGCCCAATCAGCCCCAGCATTTT.